This T cell receptor (beta chain) was captured by sequencing in a study of identical twins. Study conclusions and caveats: Twins shared out-of-frame alpha sequences with excess low generation probability.

This CDR3 region has 14 residues. Trimming took 5 bases from V and 8 from J; bases not matched to a gene: 6. CDR1 and CDR2 from the germline V gene are DFQATT and SNEGSKA (reference sequence). Turning to this clonotype: What it recognizes is unknown.

After template switching added a universal primer site, the resulting cDNA carried unique molecular identifiers. A single record per CDR3 protein comes from TCRdb applying MiXCR to the 5' RACE reads. The table has 550,000 to 700,000 distinct CDR3 sequences, 21% seen once. The data were also submitted as part of a second study, on T cells expressing NK-cell markers. That source notes: Dominant NKG2C+ clonotypes made up roughly 1.0-7.5% of CD8+ T cells in several donors.

Sequenced sample: PBMCs. The rearrangement joins TRBV20-1 to TRBJ2-1; 13 bases align to TRBD2. This TCR was recovered from a woman aged 18 to 35 in good health. CDR3 coding DNA: TGCAGTGCTCTAACTAGCGGGGGGGTCTATGAGCAGTTCTTC. It is translated as CSALTSGGVYEQFF.